This TCR beta chain is drawn from a study of regulatory T cells in long-lasting Graves disease. This CDR3 is 12 amino acids long. The ends were cut back, 2 bases at V and 4 bases at J, with 2 bases in the middle. Library construction for TCR beta used iRepertoire HTBI primers and Arm-PCR of CDR3 regions. TCRdb re-called the multiplex PCR reads through MiXCR, storing one row per CDR3 protein. Here the sample spans about 400,000 distinct CDR3 sequences, around 16% being singletons. This clonotype was detected only a few times. A read error may explain this, as a much larger clone is one base away. As for time point: newly diagnosed GD, antithyroid drugs for less than 3 months. PBMC RNA was the source of the TCR library.

The rearrangement joins TRBV12-3 or TRBV12-4 to TRBJ2-2; D not resolved. The clonotype comes from a female donor with Graves disease. The material was peripheral blood mononuclear cells (PBMCs), obtained at new diagnosis, from a patient treated with antithyroid drugs. In DNA form, the CDR3 reads TGTGCCAGCAGTTTAACCACCGGGGAGCTGTTTTTT. Amino acids: CASSLTTGELFF.